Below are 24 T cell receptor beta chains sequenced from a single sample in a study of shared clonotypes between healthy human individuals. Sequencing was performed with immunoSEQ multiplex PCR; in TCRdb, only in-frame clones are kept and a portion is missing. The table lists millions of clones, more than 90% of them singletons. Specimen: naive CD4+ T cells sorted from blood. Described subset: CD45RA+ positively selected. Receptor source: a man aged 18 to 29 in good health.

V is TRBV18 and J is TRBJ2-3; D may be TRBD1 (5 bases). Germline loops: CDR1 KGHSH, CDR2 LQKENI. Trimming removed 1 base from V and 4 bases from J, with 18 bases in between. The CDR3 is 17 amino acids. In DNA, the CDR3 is TGTGCCAGCTCACCACGTTCGAAGGGGCTAGACGCAGATACGCAGTATTTT. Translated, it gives CASSPRSKGLDADTQYF.

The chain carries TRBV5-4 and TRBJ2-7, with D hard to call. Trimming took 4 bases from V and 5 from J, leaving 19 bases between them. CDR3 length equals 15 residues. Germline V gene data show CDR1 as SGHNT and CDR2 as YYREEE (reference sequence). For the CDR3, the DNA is TGTGCCAGCAGCCGTAGGTCCGCGCAGATCAACGAGCAGTACTTC. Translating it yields CASSRRSAQINEQYF.

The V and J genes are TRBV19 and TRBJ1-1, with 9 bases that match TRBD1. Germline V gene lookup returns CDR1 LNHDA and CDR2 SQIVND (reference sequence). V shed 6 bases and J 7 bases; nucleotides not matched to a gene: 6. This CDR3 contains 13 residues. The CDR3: CASRRDREIEAFF. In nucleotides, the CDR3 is TGTGCCAGTAGGAGGGACAGGGAGATTGAAGCTTTCTTT.

In nucleotides, the CDR3 is TGTGCCAGCAGTCGGGACAGCCTCGGCTACACCTTC. Amino acid sequence: CASSRDSLGYTF. The gene calls are TRBV25-1 and TRBJ1-2; 7 bases agree with TRBD1. This CDR3 has 12 residues. The germline V gene has CDR1 MGHDK and CDR2 SYGVNS. V trimming: 5 bases; J trimming: 8 bases; junction bases outside the gene matches: 5.

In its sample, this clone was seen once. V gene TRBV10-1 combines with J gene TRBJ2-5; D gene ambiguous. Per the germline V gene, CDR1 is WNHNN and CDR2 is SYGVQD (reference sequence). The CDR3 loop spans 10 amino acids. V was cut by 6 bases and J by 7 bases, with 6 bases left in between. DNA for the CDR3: TGCGCCAGCAGGTCGGTGACCCAGTACTTC. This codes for CASRSVTQYF.

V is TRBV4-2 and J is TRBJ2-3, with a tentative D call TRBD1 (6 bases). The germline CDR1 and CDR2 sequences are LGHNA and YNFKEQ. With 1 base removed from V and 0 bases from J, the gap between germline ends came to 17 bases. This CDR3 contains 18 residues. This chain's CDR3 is CASSQGDKMGASTDTQYF. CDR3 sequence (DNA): TGTGCCAGCAGCCAAGGGGACAAAATGGGGGCTAGCACAGATACGCAGTATTTT.

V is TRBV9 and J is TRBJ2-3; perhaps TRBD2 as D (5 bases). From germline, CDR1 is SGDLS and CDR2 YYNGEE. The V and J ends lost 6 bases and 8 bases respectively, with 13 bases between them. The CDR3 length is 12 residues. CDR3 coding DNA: TGTGCCAGCACCCCGGACTTTTTTACGCAGTATTTT. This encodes CASTPDFFTQYF.

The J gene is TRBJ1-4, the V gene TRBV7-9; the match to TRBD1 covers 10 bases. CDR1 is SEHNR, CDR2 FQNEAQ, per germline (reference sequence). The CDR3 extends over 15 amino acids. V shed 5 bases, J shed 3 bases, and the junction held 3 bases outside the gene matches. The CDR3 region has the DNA TGTGCCAGCAGCCCAGGACAGGGGGCTAATGAAAAACTGTTTTTT. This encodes CASSPGQGANEKLFF.

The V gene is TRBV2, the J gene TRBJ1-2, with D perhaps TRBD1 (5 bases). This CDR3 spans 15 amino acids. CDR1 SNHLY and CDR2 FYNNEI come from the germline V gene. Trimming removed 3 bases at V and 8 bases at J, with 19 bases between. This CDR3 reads CASSDFRTTIFGYTF. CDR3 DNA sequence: TGTGCCAGCAGTGATTTCAGGACAACAATTTTCGGCTACACCTTC.

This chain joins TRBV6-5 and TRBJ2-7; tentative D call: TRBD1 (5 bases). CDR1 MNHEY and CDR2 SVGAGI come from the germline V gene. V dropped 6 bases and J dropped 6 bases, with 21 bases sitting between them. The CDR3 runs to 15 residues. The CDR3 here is CASRSQDKRGSEQYF. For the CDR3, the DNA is TGTGCCAGCAGATCACAGGACAAAAGGGGAAGCGAGCAGTACTTC.

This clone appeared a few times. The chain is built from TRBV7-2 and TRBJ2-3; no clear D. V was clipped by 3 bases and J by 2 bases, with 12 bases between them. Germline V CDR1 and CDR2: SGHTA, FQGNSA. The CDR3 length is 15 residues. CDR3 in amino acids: CASSFTTKTTDTQYF. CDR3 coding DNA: TGTGCCAGCAGCTTTACTACTAAAACCACAGATACGCAGTATTTT.

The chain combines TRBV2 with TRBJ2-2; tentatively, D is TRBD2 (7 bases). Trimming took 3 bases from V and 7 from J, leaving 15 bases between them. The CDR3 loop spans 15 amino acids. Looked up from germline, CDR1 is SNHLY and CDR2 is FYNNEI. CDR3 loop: CASSDAGAPGGELFF. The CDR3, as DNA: TGTGCCAGCAGTGACGCGGGGGCGCCCGGCGGGGAGCTGTTTTTT.

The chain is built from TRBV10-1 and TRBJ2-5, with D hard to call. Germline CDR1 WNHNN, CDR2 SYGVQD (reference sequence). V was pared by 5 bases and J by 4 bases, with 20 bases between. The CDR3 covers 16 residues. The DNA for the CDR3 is TGCGCCAGCAGTCCATCGGGTGGGCCGGATGGAGAGACCCAGTACTTC. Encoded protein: CASSPSGGPDGETQYF.

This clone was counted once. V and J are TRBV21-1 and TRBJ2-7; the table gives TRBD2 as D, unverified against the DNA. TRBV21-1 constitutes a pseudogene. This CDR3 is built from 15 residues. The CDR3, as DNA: TGTGCCAGCAGCCAAGAGACTAGCGGCTCCTACGAGCAGTACTTC. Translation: CASSQETSGSYEQYF.

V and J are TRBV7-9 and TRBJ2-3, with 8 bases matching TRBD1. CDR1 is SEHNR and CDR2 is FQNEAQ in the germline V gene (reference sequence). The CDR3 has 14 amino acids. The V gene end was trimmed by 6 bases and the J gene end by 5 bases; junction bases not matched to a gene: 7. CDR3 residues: CASSLTGVGDTQYF. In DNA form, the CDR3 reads TGTGCCAGCAGTCTGACAGGGGTAGGAGATACGCAGTATTTT.

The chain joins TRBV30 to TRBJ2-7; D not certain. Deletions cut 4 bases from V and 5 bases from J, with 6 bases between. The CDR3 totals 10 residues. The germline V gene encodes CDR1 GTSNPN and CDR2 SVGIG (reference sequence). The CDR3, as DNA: TGTGCCTGGAAGAAGGACGAGCAGTACTTC. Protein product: CAWKKDEQYF.

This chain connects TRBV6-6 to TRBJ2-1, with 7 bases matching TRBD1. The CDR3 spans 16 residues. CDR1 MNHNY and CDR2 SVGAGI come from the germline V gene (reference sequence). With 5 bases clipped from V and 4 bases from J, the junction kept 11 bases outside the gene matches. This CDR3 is CASSPPPGQIYNEQFF. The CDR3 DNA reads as TGTGCCAGCAGTCCTCCTCCGGGACAGATTTACAATGAGCAGTTCTTC.

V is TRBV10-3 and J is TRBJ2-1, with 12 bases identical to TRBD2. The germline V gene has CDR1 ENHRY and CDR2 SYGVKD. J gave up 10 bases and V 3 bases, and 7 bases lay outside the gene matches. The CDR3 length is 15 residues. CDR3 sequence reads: CAISESLAGGREQFF. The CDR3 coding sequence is TGTGCCATCAGTGAATCACTAGCGGGAGGTAGGGAGCAGTTCTTC.

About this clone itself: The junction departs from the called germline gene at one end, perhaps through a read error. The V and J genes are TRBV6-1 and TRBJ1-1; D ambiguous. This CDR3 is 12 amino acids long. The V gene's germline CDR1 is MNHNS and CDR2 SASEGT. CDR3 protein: CASSEGEPPRDF. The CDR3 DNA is TGTGCCAGCAGTGAAGGTGAACCCCCCCGAGACTTT.

The CDR3 DNA sequence: TGTGCCAGCAGTGAATCTCCTAGCCAACCGCAGTACTTC. Protein: CASSESPSQPQYF. The chain uses TRBV6-1 and TRBJ2-7; weak D call: TRBD2 (5 bases). This CDR3 spans 13 amino acids. V was pared by 2 bases and J by 9 bases, with 14 bases between. The germline V gene has CDR1 MNHNS and CDR2 SASEGT.

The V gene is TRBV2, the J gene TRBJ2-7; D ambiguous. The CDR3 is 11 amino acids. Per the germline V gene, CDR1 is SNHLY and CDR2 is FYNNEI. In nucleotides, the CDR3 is TGTGCGTGCAAGGCAGAGTACGAGCAGTACTTC. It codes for CACKAEYEQYF.

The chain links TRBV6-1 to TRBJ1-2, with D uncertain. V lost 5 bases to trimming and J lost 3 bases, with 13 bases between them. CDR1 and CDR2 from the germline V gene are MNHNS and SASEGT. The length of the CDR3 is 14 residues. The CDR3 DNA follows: TGTGCCAGCAGTCCCCTCCTCGGGGACTATGGCTACACCTTC. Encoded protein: CASSPLLGDYGYTF.

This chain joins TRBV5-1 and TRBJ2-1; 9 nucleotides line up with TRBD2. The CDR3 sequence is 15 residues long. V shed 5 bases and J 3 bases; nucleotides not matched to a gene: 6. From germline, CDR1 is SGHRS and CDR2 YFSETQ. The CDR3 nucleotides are TGCGCCAGCAGACCCGGGACTAGCAACTACAATGAGCAGTTCTTC. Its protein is CASRPGTSNYNEQFF. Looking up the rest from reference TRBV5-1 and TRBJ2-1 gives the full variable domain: KAGVTQTPRYLIKTRGQQVTLSCSPISGHRSVSWYQQTPGQGLQFLFEYFSETQRNKGNFPGRFSGRQFSNSRSEMNVSTLELGDSALYLCASRPGTSNYNEQFFGPGTRLTVL.

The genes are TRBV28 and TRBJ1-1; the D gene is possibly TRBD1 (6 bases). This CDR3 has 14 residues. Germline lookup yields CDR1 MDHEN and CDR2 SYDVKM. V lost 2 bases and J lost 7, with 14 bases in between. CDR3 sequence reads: CASSLLTGRNEAFF. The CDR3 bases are TGTGCCAGCAGTTTACTAACAGGGCGGAATGAAGCTTTCTTT.